This T cell receptor beta chain comes out of a study of blood T cell repertoires in COVID-19. This CDR3 region has 17 residues. Per the germline V gene, CDR1 is MNHEY and CDR2 is SVGEGT. The V end was cut by 0 bases, the J end by 0 bases, with 12 bases between. The authors' processing: Amplification of reference gene primers was used by the study to estimate nucleated cell counts. Assay: immunoSEQ multiplex PCR; the TCRdb copy retains only in-frame clones and omits some. V, J and clone size reflect that table, while D and trimming were determined from the DNA. The table includes approximately 220,000 clones, around 84% detected once.

The sample taken for sequencing was peripheral blood. The origin of this receptor is a woman between 55 and 75 years old who had recovered from COVID-19. The chain has TRBV6-2 or TRBV6-3 and TRBJ1-3; possible D gene TRBD1, 5 bases. The CDR3 protein is CASSYSGHPGSGNTIYF. CDR3 DNA sequence: TGTGCCAGCAGTTACTCAGGACATCCCGGCTCTGGAAACACCATATATTTT.